This T cell receptor (beta chain) derives from a study of blood T cell repertoires in COVID-19. V trimming: 4 bases; J trimming: 0 bases; junction bases outside the gene matches: 4. Germline lookup yields CDR1 SQVTM and CDR2 ANQGSEA. The CDR3 runs 14 residues. Using immunoSEQ multiplex PCR, the repertoire was profiled, and TCRdb retains in-frame clones only, with some absent. In the table there are roughly 100,000 clones, 75% to 85% of which are singletons. This clone was counted between two and nine times. This sequence originates from a woman between 65 and 79 years old with acute or convalescent COVID-19. The genes are TRBV29-1 and TRBJ1-2, with 8 bases identical to TRBD1. The specimen sequenced was peripheral blood. The CDR3 DNA sequence: TGCAGCGTTGTTGGACAGGGAGCTAACTATGGCTACACCTTC. Protein: CSVVGQGANYGYTF. Supplemented by reference TRBV29-1 and TRBJ1-2, the full variable domain reads SAVISQKPSRDICQRGTSLTIQCQVDSQVTMMFWYRQQPGQSLTLIATANQGSEATYESGFVIDKFPISRPNLTFSTLTVSNMSPEDSSIYLCSVVGQGANYGYTFGSGTRLTVV.